The TCR beta chain described here comes from a study of cytomegalovirus exposure and HLA in healthy donors. Study results and caveats: The authors excluded some V segments, including TRBV6-2 and TRBV6-3, as indistinguishable.

CDR3 size: 14 residues. Trimming cost V 0 bases and J 6 bases, with 12 bases left between them. CDR1 and CDR2 (germline): MNHEY, SVGAGI. About this clone itself: Its cognate antigen is unknown.

Use of 60 Vbeta and 13 Jbeta primers characterized the PCR. The method was immunoSEQ multiplex PCR; TCRdb's version includes in-frame clones alone and lacks a portion of them. The sample lists 140,000 to 150,000 clones; around three quarters were seen once. The V and J genes are TRBV6-5 and TRBJ2-7, with a tentative D call TRBD2 (8 bases). What was sequenced was PBMCs. The TCR sequence derives from a young woman in good health and CMV-seropositive. Here the CDR3 reads CASSYSTGTSEQYF. The CDR3 coding sequence is TGTGCCAGCAGTTACTCGACAGGGACTAGCGAGCAGTACTTC.